These T cell receptor beta chains were read from a single sample in a study of T cells after yellow fever vaccination. MiXCR was run by TCRdb on the 5' RACE reads, yielding one entry per CDR3 protein. Of around 310,000 distinct CDR3 sequences in the sample, approximately 3.8% were seen once. Material: PBMCs, obtained on the day of the yellow fever booster vaccination. The receptors stem from a man between 18 and 29 years old who received the YFV17D yellow fever vaccine. CDR3s include the opening cysteine and the closing phenylalanine or tryptophan. A D gene is named only where the DNA matches it firmly. A row's size may be missing; if present it is once, few, many or a size class.

d_call	v_call	clone_size	j_call	cdr3_aa	cdr3_nt
.	TRBV15	.	TRBJ2-5	CATGGGSRARETQYF	TGTGCCACCGGCGGTGGCAGTCGGGCGAGGGAGACCCAGTACTTC
.	TRBV6-5	many	TRBJ2-3	CASSYSSTDTQYF	TGTGCCAGCAGTTACTCCAGCACAGATACGCAGTATTTT
.	TRBV18	few	TRBJ1-4	CASSRGGTNEKLFF	TGTGCCAGCTCGCGTGGGGGCACTAATGAAAAACTGTTTTTT
.	TRBV29-1	many	TRBJ2-5	CSVFSGGKETQYF	TGCAGCGTTTTCTCCGGAGGGAAAGAGACCCAGTACTTC
.	TRBV20-1	many	TRBJ2-5	CSALTGKTQYF	TGCAGTGCCCTTACCGGGAAGACCCAGTACTTC
.	TRBV5-1	many	TRBJ2-1	CASAGVVSYNEQFF	TGCGCCAGCGCAGGGGTTGTCTCCTACAATGAGCAGTTCTTC
TRBD1	TRBV9	many	TRBJ1-3	CASSVEGGSSGNTIYF	TGTGCCAGCAGCGTAGAAGGGGGCTCATCTGGAAACACCATATATTTT
.	TRBV7-2	many	TRBJ1-5	CASSSQLNQPQHF	TGTGCCAGCAGCTCTCAGTTAAATCAGCCCCAGCATTTT
.	TRBV6-6	many	TRBJ2-1	CASSQGGYQYNEQFF	TGTGCCAGCAGTCAGGGGGGGTACCAATACAATGAGCAGTTCTTC
.	TRBV7-2	few	TRBJ2-7	CASSPEYEQYF	TGTGCCAGCAGCCCAGAATACGAGCAGTACTTC
.	TRBV20-1	many	TRBJ1-6	CSAPLHRDYYNSPLHF	TGCAGTGCTCCACTCCACAGGGATTATTATAATTCACCCCTCCACTTT
.	TRBV5-1	many	TRBJ2-5	CASSSGAIWEETQYF	TGCGCCAGCAGCTCCGGGGCGATATGGGAAGAGACCCAGTACTTC
.	TRBV7-9	many	TRBJ2-2	CASSLDSGELFF	TGTGCCAGCAGCTTAGATTCCGGGGAGCTGTTTTTT
.	TRBV5-1	medium-sized	TRBJ2-2	CASSSNGANANTGELFF	TGCGCCAGCAGCTCGAACGGGGCTAACGCGAACACCGGGGAGCTGTTTTTT
.	TRBV5-1	many	TRBJ1-1	CASSLSGRQVNTEAFF	TGCGCCAGCAGCTTGTCCGGTCGGCAGGTTAACACTGAAGCTTTCTTT
.	TRBV3-1	many	TRBJ2-2	CASSQDRPANTGELFF	TGTGCCAGCAGCCAAGATCGGCCAGCGAACACCGGGGAGCTGTTTTTT
.	TRBV4-3	few	TRBJ1-1	CASSQADRTNTEAFF	TGCGCCAGCAGCCAAGCCGACAGGACGAACACTGAAGCTTTCTTT
.	TRBV7-6	.	TRBJ2-1	CASSYGSHLPNEQFF	TGTGCCAGCAGCTACGGGTCGCACCTTCCCAATGAGCAGTTCTTC
.	TRBV5-6	few	TRBJ2-7	CASSGGEGRGHEQYF	TGTGCCAGCAGCGGAGGGGAGGGCAGGGGCCACGAGCAGTACTTC
TRBD2	TRBV19	few	TRBJ2-2	CASRPQIAGGPKKGGELFF	TGTGCCAGTAGGCCCCAGATAGCGGGGGGTCCTAAGAAAGGCGGGGAGCTGTTTTTT
.	TRBV13	few	TRBJ1-1	CASSPRGDNTEAFF	TGTGCCAGCAGCCCCAGAGGGGATAACACTGAAGCTTTCTTT
TRBD1	TRBV19	many	TRBJ2-2	CASSIRQGNTGELFF	TGTGCCAGTAGTATAAGACAGGGGAACACCGGGGAGCTGTTTTTT
.	TRBV7-2	many	TRBJ2-1	CASSLGRGSYNEQFF	TGTGCCAGCAGCTTAGGCAGAGGGTCCTACAATGAGCAGTTCTTC
TRBD2	TRBV5-6	.	TRBJ2-1	CASSLTSGVNEQFF	TGTGCCAGCAGCTTGACTAGCGGAGTCAATGAGCAGTTCTTC
TRBD2	TRBV11-2	few	TRBJ2-3	CASALAGTDTQYF	TGTGCCAGCGCACTAGCGGGAACAGATACGCAGTATTTT
.	TRBV11-2	few	TRBJ1-3	CASSFLRTVNTIYF	TGTGCCAGCAGCTTTCTCAGGACGGTGAACACCATATATTTT
TRBD2	TRBV7-9	.	TRBJ2-5	CASSWGGAQYF	TGTGCCAGCAGCTGGGGGGGGGCCCAGTACTTC
TRBD1	TRBV3-1	many	TRBJ2-7	CASSQGRTGGFEQYF	TGTGCCAGCAGCCAAGGGAGGACAGGGGGCTTCGAGCAGTACTTC
TRBD1	TRBV5-5	many	TRBJ1-2	CASSRTGFGYTF	TGTGCCAGCAGCCGGACAGGGTTTGGCTACACCTTC
.	TRBV11-2	many	TRBJ2-1	CASSLALPGGAGNEQFF	TGTGCCAGCAGCTTAGCCCTCCCAGGGGGGGCTGGGAATGAGCAGTTCTTC
.	TRBV5-5	few	TRBJ2-7	CASSLGMIYEQYF	TGTGCCAGCAGCTTGGGCATGATCTACGAGCAGTACTTC
TRBD1	TRBV5-1	many	TRBJ2-5	CASSQGQGSQETQYF	TGCGCCAGCAGCCAAGGACAGGGCTCCCAAGAGACCCAGTACTTC
.	TRBV15	.	TRBJ2-2	CATSRGETGELFF	TGTGCCACCAGCAGAGGGGAAACCGGGGAGCTGTTTTTT
TRBD2	TRBV7-7	.	TRBJ2-1	CASSALAGGIGEQFF	TGTGCTAGCAGCGCCCTAGCGGGGGGGATAGGTGAGCAGTTCTTC
TRBD2	TRBV20-1	many	TRBJ2-3	CSGAGGLAGRSTDTQYF	TGCAGTGGGGCGGGCGGACTAGCGGGGCGTAGCACAGATACGCAGTATTTT
.	TRBV30	few	TRBJ1-2	CAWKGVDYGYTF	TGTGCCTGGAAGGGGGTTGACTATGGCTACACCTTC
.	TRBV20-1	.	TRBJ1-2	CSARDIRGSGADSNYGYTF	TGCAGTGCTAGAGATATCAGAGGCTCCGGGGCAGACTCTAACTATGGCTACACCTTC
.	TRBV20-1	many	TRBJ2-3	CSALQGASTDTQYF	TGCAGTGCCCTACAGGGCGCTAGCACAGATACGCAGTATTTT
.	TRBV6-1	few	TRBJ1-5	CASRYGHPYSNQPQHF	TGTGCCAGCAGATACGGACACCCTTATAGCAATCAGCCCCAGCATTTT
.	TRBV6-2/TRBV6-3	few	TRBJ1-6	CASSPRGAGVNSPLHF	TGTGCCAGCAGCCCGCGGGGGGCAGGAGTTAATTCACCCCTCCACTTT
.	TRBV12-3/TRBV12-4	many	TRBJ1-1	CASSLPFNTEAFF	TGTGCCAGCAGTTTACCTTTCAACACTGAAGCTTTCTTT
TRBD1	TRBV4-2	.	TRBJ1-2	CASSPRQGESYVGYTF	TGTGCCAGCAGCCCGCGACAGGGGGAGAGCTATGTTGGCTACACCTTC